These 10 T cell receptor beta chains originate from one sample sequenced in a study of T cells in women clearing cervical HPV infection (dated by TCRdb to the late 2010s). The protocol used for the library was the immunoSEQ multiplex PCR assay. Here the immuneACCESS table is served through TCRdb, limited to in-frame sequences with V and J called. Missing clones are a known gap in these copies; in checked studies unresolved V genes cover under half, and the rest lacks a known reason. In this sample's table one finds approximately 30,000 clones. Together, the top ten hold around 4% of the sample. Sequenced sample: blood buffy coat. All receptors derive from a woman between 18 and 69 years old with a cervical HPV16 infection that either progressed to CIN3+ or cleared (not recorded which).

Turning to this clone: The read comes to an end 3 residues before the CDR3 does, leaving the germline J gene to fill in the end. V usage is TRBV7-6 and J usage is TRBJ2-6, with D maybe TRBD1 (5 bases). CDR1 is SGHVS, CDR2 FNYEAQ, per germline. The CDR3 has 18 residues. The V gene lost 5 bases and the J gene lost 4 bases, with 21 bases spanning the gap. The CDR3 sequence is CASSPFPKGQSGANVLTF. CDR3 DNA (partial): TGTGCCAGCAGCCCCTTCCCCAAGGGGCAATCAGGGGCCAACGTC.

Of note for this clone: Coverage ceases 3 residues before the CDR3 finishes, and the germline J gene fills in the end. The chain employs TRBV24-1 and TRBJ2-2, with TRBD1 matching 12 bases. The CDR3 is 14 amino acids. V shed 9 bases, J shed 5 bases, and the junction held 3 bases outside the gene matches. Germline CDR1 and CDR2: KGHDR and SFDVKD. The CDR3 is CATGDRGPTGELFF. The part of the CDR3 DNA that was read is TGTGCCACCGGGGACAGGGGGCCTACCGGGGAG.

For this clone: The read halts 3 residues ahead of the CDR3 end, with the missing end drawn from the germline J gene. The rearrangement uses TRBV9 and TRBJ2-7; 14 positions agree with TRBD2. V lost 0 bases and J lost 2; bases outside the gene matches: 1. The germline CDR1 and CDR2 sequences are SGDLS and YYNGEE. CDR3 length: 16 residues. Partial CDR3 DNA: TGTGCCAGCAGCGTAGGGGGACTAGCGGGGGCCTACGAG. Its translation: CASSVGGLAGAYE. The whole CDR3 reads CASSVGGLAGAYEQYF.

About this clone: The sequence runs out 3 residues before the end of the CDR3; the remainder is reconstructed from the germline J gene. V gene TRBV5-1 combines with J gene TRBJ1-5; D is perhaps TRBD1 (5 bases). There are 14 residues in the CDR3. V was cut by 0 bases and J by 7 bases, with 11 bases left in between. Germline-derived CDR1 and CDR2 are SGHRS and YFSETQ. The CDR3: CASSLEGIGQPQHF. The covered CDR3 bases are TGCGCCAGCAGCTTGGAGGGGATCGGACAGCCC.

About this clone: The sequenced fragment ends 3 residues before the CDR3 boundary, so the rest is inferred from the germline J gene. The chain links TRBV4-1 to TRBJ2-2, with TRBD1 matching 8 bases. The CDR3 extends over 17 amino acids. In germline, CDR1 is MGHRA, CDR2 YSYEKL. CDR3 amino acids: CASSQVWGQATNEKLFF. CDR3 DNA, as far as it was read: TGCGCCAGCAGCCAAGTTTGGGGACAGGCAACTAATGAAAAG.

Concerning this clone itself: Read data end 3 residues before the CDR3 end; the end is taken from the germline J gene. J is TRBJ1-5 and V is TRBV2; 9 bases map to TRBD1. Germline V CDR1 and CDR2: SNHLY, FYNNEI. The J segment lost 3 bases and the V segment lost 7 bases, leaving 4 bases of the junction unmatched. This CDR3 spans 14 amino acids. The covered CDR3 bases are TGTGCCAGCAAAGGACAGGGGAACAATCAGCCC. Translating it yields CASKGQGNNQP. The entire CDR3 sequence reads CASKGQGNNQPQHF. Full variable domain (rest looked up from reference TRBV2 and TRBJ1-5): EPEVTQTPSHQVTQMGQEVILRCVPISNHLYFYWYRQILGQKVEFLVSFYNNEISEKSEIFDDQFSVERPDGSNFTLKIRSTKLEDSAMYFCASKGQGNNQPQHFGDGTRLSIL.

On this clone itself: The read ends 3 residues shy of where the CDR3 ends; the end is completed using the germline J gene. J is TRBJ1-4 and V is TRBV2, with a tentative D call TRBD1 (5 bases). This CDR3 region has 14 residues. CDR1 and CDR2 (germline): SNHLY, FYNNEI. Between the trimmed V and J ends, which lost 7 bases and 3 bases, there was a span of 12 bases. Partial CDR3 DNA: TGTGCCAGCAACTCAGGGTCTGCTAATGAAAAA. It codes for CASNSGSANEK. The CDR3, in full, reads CASNSGSANEKLFF.

The CDR3 reads CASSLVSRDRSKDTEAFF. CDR3 DNA (partial): TGTGCCAGCAGCTTAGTGAGCCGGGACAGATCCAAGGACACTGAA. The chain uses TRBV7-6 and TRBJ1-1; 7 nucleotides agree with TRBD1. The read terminates 3 residues before the CDR3 end, so the remaining end is supplied by the germline J gene. Germline CDR1 and CDR2: SGHVS and FNYEAQ. The CDR3 extends over 18 amino acids. The V segment lost 1 base and the J segment 3 bases; nucleotides outside the gene matches: 14.

Turning to this clone: Read data end 3 residues before the CDR3 end; the end is taken from the germline J gene. This rearrangement joins TRBV6-2 or TRBV6-3 to TRBJ2-4, with TRBD2 identical over 9 bases. This CDR3 is 13 amino acids long. The germline CDR1 and CDR2 sequences are MNHEY and SVGEGT. The CDR3 region is CASSYPAGGPQYF. The sequenced CDR3 bases are TGTGCCAGCAGTTACCCAGCGGGGGGCCCT.

CDR3: CASSSGTGGAGAFF. Incomplete CDR3 DNA: TGTGCCAGCAGCTCCGGGACAGGGGGCGCGGGA. The chain recombines TRBV7-9 with TRBJ1-1, with 12 bases that match TRBD1. The read terminates 3 residues ahead of where the CDR3 ends, so the germline J gene completes it. Germline V gene data show CDR1 as SEHNR and CDR2 as FQNEAQ (reference sequence). CDR3 length: 14 residues.